The T cell receptor (beta chain) under discussion was sequenced for a study of T cell responses to AZD1222 COVID-19 vaccine. Study-wide findings and caveats: Sampling that yielded the repertoires occurred only after the peak T cell response.

This CDR3 is 15 amino acids long. The ends were cut back, 4 bases at V and 2 bases at J, with 12 bases in the middle. CDR1 SNHLY and CDR2 FYNNEI come from the germline V gene. As to this clone: What it recognizes is unknown.

Sequencing used immunoSEQ multiplex PCR; TCRdb keeps in-frame clones, though not all of them. This table has 110,000 to 150,000 clones, 80% to 90% appearing once. The source is an adult in good health. The sample was peripheral blood, taken on day 0 of AZD1222 vaccination. The V and J genes are TRBV2 and TRBJ1-3; no firm D call. The CDR3 nucleotides are TGTGCCAGCAGTGCGTGGCTAGCCCCTGGAAACACCATATATTTT. It translates to CASSAWLAPGNTIYF.